These 10 T cell receptor beta chains share one sample of origin, sequenced in a study of T cells in tuberculosis. Sequencing used immunoSEQ multiplex PCR; TCRdb keeps in-frame clones, though not all of them. The sample shows some 25,000 clones, around 95% of them seen only once. The sample comprised PBMCs. All receptors come from a donor between 10 and 35 years old with latent tuberculosis or without tuberculosis infection.

The rearrangement joins TRBV6-5 to TRBJ1-2, with 7 bases lining up with TRBD1. V dropped 6 bases and J dropped 2; count of bases not matched to a gene: 3. The CDR3 contains 13 residues. CDR1 and CDR2 (germline): MNHEY, SVGAGI. The CDR3 loop reads CASRQGINYGYTF. In DNA, the CDR3 is TGTGCCAGCAGACAGGGGATCAACTATGGCTACACCTTC.

The chain employs TRBV4-1 and TRBJ2-7, with 7 bases identical to TRBD1. The trim removed 1 base at V and 5 bases at J, leaving 8 bases unmatched. Germline CDR1 and CDR2: MGHRA and YSYEKL. The CDR3 runs to 15 residues. CDR3: CASSQGLGQRDEQYF. The CDR3 DNA follows: TGCGCCAGCAGCCAAGGACTGGGACAGAGGGACGAGCAGTACTTC.

The chain joins TRBV7-3 to TRBJ2-2, with a tentative D call TRBD2 (5 bases). This CDR3 comprises 13 residues. V shed 1 base and J shed 7 bases, with 7 bases lying between them. Germline values: CDR1 SGHTA, CDR2 FQGTGA. CDR3 nucleotide sequence: TGTGCCAGCAGCTTAAGCCGGGACGGGGAGCTGTTTTTT. Its translation is CASSLSRDGELFF.

The gene calls are TRBV6-1 and TRBJ2-7; weak D call: TRBD1 (6 bases). The ends were cut back, 2 bases at V and 1 base at J, with 15 bases in the middle. In germline, CDR1 is MNHNS, CDR2 SASEGT. There are 16 residues in the CDR3. CDR3 sequence (DNA): TGTGCCAGCAGTGAATGGAGTCGGACAGTTTCCTACGAGCAGTACTTC. Its translation: CASSEWSRTVSYEQYF.

J is TRBJ2-3 and V is TRBV4-1, with D possibly being TRBD1 (5 bases). Trimming stripped 2 bases from V and 5 bases from J, with 8 bases between. This CDR3 has 13 residues. Germline CDR1 and CDR2: MGHRA and YSYEKL. In DNA, the CDR3 is TGCGCCAGCAGCCAACCCGGACAAGATACGCAGTATTTT. Amino acids: CASSQPGQDTQYF.

The gene calls are TRBV5-1 and TRBJ2-3, with 7 bases fitting TRBD1. Losses at the gene ends were 0 bases for V and 6 bases for J; bases not matched to a gene: 1. Germline V gene lookup returns CDR1 SGHRS and CDR2 YFSETQ. This CDR3 is 13 amino acids long. CDR3 sequence reads: CASSLVRGDTQYF. The CDR3, as DNA: TGCGCCAGCAGCTTGGTCAGGGGGGATACGCAGTATTTT. Supplemented by reference TRBV5-1 and TRBJ2-3, the full variable domain reads KAGVTQTPRYLIKTRGQQVTLSCSPISGHRSVSWYQQTPGQGLQFLFEYFSETQRNKGNFPGRFSGRQFSNSRSEMNVSTLELGDSALYLCASSLVRGDTQYFGPGTRLTVL.

J is TRBJ2-5 and V is TRBV27; possible D gene TRBD2, 7 bases. CDR3 length: 19 amino acids. V lost 4 bases, J lost 6 bases, and 30 bases lay in between. From germline, CDR1 is MNHEY and CDR2 SMNVEV (reference sequence). Here the CDR3 reads CASSSPPGAYAGGGQTQYF. In nucleotides, the CDR3 is TGTGCCAGCAGTTCCCCGCCAGGGGCATACGCTGGGGGGGGGCAGACCCAGTACTTC.

J is TRBJ2-7 and V is TRBV7-8; TRBD2 matches 10 bases. CDR1 and CDR2 from the germline V gene are SGHVS and FQNEAQ. The CDR3 sequence is 15 residues long. The junction had 4 bases not matched to a gene; V was cut back by 1 base and J by 4 bases. CDR3 in amino acids: CASSLGASGGYEQYV. For the CDR3, the DNA is TGTGCCAGCAGCTTAGGAGCTAGCGGGGGATACGAGCAGTACGTC.

This clone has a single count. The rearrangement joins TRBV5-1 to TRBJ2-3; 9 positions agree with TRBD2. The length of the CDR3 is 15 residues. Per the germline V gene, CDR1 is SGHRS and CDR2 is YFSETQ. V lost 7 bases, J lost 2 bases, and 8 bases stayed unmatched. The CDR3 coding sequence is TGCGCCAGCCAGCCTCTAGCGGGGAACACAGATACGCAGTATTTT. This translates into CASQPLAGNTDTQYF.

J is TRBJ2-5 and V is TRBV5-6; the match to TRBD1 covers 9 bases. The germline CDR1 and CDR2 sequences are SGHDT and YYEEEE. The CDR3 has 13 residues. With 7 bases clipped from V and 5 bases from J, the junction kept 6 bases outside the gene matches. Written as DNA, the CDR3 is TGTGCCAGCTTACAGGGGGCGGGGGAGACCCAGTACTTC. Translation gives CASLQGAGETQYF.